The 7 T cell receptor beta chains below come from one sample, sequenced in a study of cytomegalovirus exposure and HLA in healthy donors. With 60 Vbeta and 13 Jbeta primers, the PCR was carried out. TCRdb's copy holds only in-frame clones and misses some; the assay was immunoSEQ multiplex PCR. This table has 150,000 to 200,000 clones, 68% appearing once. Sequencing was done on a sample of PBMCs. Receptors originate from a woman in her 40s in good health and CMV-seropositive.

This clone was detected only a few times. The chain combines TRBV5-1 with TRBJ2-3, with TRBD2 matching over 13 bases. V lost 3 bases, J lost 7 bases, and 5 bases stayed unmatched. CDR1 SGHRS and CDR2 YFSETQ come from the germline V gene. The CDR3 runs to 15 residues. CDR3 in DNA: TGCGCCAGCAGCTCCGGACTAGCGGGGGTTAATACGCAGTATTTT. This codes for CASSSGLAGVNTQYF.

The rearrangement joins TRBV19 to TRBJ2-1; possible D gene TRBD1, 6 bases. The CDR3 extends over 16 amino acids. Trimming took 5 bases from V and 0 from J, leaving 14 bases between them. The germline V gene encodes CDR1 LNHDA and CDR2 SQIVND (reference sequence). The CDR3 coding sequence is TGTGCCAGTAGTCAGTACAGGGCCAACTCCTACAATGAGCAGTTCTTC. Translating gives CASSQYRANSYNEQFF.

This clone appeared a few times. V is TRBV7-2 and J is TRBJ2-2, with TRBD1 identical over 8 bases. Germline V gene lookup returns CDR1 SGHTA and CDR2 FQGNSA. CDR3 length: 14 amino acids. V trimming: 9 bases; J trimming: 5 bases; junction bases outside the gene matches: 8. CDR3 in DNA: TGTGCCAGTTATACAGGGGGGCCGACCGGGGAGCTGTTTTTT. Its translation is CASYTGGPTGELFF.

CDR3 nucleotides: TGTGCCAGCACCTTAGCGGGAGAGTACAATGAGCAGTTCTTC. Protein: CASTLAGEYNEQFF. The chain is built from TRBV2 and TRBJ2-1; 9 bases fit TRBD2. This CDR3 is 14 amino acids long. Germline CDR1 and CDR2: SNHLY and FYNNEI. V lost 7 bases to trimming and J lost 4 bases; unmatched junction nucleotides: 5.

The V call is TRBV7-3, the J call TRBJ2-3; 11 nucleotides agree with TRBD1. This CDR3 spans 13 amino acids. CDR1 is SGHTA and CDR2 is FQGTGA in the germline V gene. The junction had 2 bases not matched to a gene; V was cut back by 8 bases and J by 4 bases. The CDR3 region is CASGTGGSDTQYF. The CDR3 DNA sequence: TGTGCCAGCGGGACAGGGGGATCAGATACGCAGTATTTT.

The chain joins TRBV11-2 to TRBJ2-7, with 11 bases matching TRBD2. With 5 bases clipped from V and 2 bases from J, the junction kept 11 bases outside the gene matches. Germline CDR1 and CDR2: SGHAT and FQNNGV. The CDR3 is made up of 17 amino acids. As DNA, the CDR3 is TGTGCCAGCAGCCGAATGAATCTAGCGGGGGGCACCTACGAGCAGTACTTC. It specifies CASSRMNLAGGTYEQYF.

The chain combines TRBV9 with TRBJ1-1, with D tentatively TRBD1 (6 bases). The CDR3 spans 14 residues. Per germline, CDR1 SGDLS and CDR2 YYNGEE. The V end lost 3 bases, the J end lost 6 bases, and 15 bases lay between the germline ends. The CDR3 here is CASSGQVDRSEAFF. CDR3 in DNA: TGTGCCAGCAGCGGGCAGGTGGACAGATCTGAAGCTTTCTTT.